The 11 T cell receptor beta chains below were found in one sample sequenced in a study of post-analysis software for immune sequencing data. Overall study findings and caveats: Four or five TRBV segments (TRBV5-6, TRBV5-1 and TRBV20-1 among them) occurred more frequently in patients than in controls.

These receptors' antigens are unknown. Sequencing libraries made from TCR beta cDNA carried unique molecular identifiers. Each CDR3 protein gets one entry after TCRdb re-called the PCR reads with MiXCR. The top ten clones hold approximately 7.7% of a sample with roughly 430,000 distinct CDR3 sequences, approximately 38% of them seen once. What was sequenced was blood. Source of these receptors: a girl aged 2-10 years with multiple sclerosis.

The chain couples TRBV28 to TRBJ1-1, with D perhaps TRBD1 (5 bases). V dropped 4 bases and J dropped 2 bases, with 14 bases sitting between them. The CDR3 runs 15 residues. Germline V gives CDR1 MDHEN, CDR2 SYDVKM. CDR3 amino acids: CASSSSGTVNTEAFF. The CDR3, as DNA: TGTGCCAGCAGTTCCTCCGGGACGGTAAACACTGAAGCTTTCTTT.

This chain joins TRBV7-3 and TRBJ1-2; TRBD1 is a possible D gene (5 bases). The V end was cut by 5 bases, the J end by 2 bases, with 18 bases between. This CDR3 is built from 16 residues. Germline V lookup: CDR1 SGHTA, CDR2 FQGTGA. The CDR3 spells CASSRDPGRRNYGYTF. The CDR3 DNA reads TGTGCCAGCAGCCGAGATCCGGGACGGAGAAACTATGGCTACACCTTC.

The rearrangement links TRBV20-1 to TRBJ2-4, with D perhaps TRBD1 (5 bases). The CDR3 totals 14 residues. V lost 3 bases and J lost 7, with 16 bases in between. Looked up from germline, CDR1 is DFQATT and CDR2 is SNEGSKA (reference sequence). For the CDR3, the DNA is TGCAGTGCTAGCACATTAGGGGTGAGCAACATTCAGTACTTC. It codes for CSASTLGVSNIQYF.

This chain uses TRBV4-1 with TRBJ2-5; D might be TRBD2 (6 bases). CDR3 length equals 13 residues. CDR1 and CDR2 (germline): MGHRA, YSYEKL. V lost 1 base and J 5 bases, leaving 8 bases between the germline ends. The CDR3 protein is CASSQVGGETQYF. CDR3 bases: TGCGCCAGCAGCCAAGTCGGAGGGGAGACCCAGTACTTC.

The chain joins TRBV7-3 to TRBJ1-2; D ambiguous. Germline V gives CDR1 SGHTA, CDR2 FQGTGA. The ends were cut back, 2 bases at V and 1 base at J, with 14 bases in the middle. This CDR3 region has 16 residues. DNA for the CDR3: TGTGCCAGCAGCTTACTCCAATCGGACGATAACTATGGCTACACCTTC. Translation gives CASSLLQSDDNYGYTF.

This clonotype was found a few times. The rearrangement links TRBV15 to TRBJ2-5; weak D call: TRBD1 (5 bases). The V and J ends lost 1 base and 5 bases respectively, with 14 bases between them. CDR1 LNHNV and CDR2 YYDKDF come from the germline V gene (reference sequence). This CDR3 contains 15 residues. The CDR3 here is CATSRGRQGGETQYF. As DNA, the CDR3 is TGTGCCACCAGCAGAGGTCGTCAGGGTGGGGAGACCCAGTACTTC.

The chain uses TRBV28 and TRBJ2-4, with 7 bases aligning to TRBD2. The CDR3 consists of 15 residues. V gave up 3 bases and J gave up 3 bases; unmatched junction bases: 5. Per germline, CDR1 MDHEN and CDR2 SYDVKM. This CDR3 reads CASSLDGGNKNIQYF. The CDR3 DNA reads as TGTGCCAGCAGTTTGGACGGGGGGAACAAAAACATTCAGTACTTC.

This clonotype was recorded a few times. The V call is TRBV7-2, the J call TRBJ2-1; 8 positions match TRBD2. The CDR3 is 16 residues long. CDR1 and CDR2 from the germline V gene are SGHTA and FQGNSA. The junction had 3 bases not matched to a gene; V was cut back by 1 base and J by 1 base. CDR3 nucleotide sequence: TGTGCCAGCAGCTTAGAGAGCGGGGGATCCTACAATGAGCAGTTCTTC. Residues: CASSLESGGSYNEQFF.

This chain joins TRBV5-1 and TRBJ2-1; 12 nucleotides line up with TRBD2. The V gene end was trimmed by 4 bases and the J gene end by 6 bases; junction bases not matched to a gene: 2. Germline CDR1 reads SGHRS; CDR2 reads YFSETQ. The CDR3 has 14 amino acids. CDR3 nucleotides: TGCGCCAGCAGCGCTAGCGGGGGGGCCAATGAGCAGTTCTTC. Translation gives CASSASGGANEQFF.

CDR3 coding DNA: TGCAGTGCTAGCTACACTAGCGGGGGGGCCGACAATGAGCAGTTCTTC. Translation: CSASYTSGGADNEQFF. The rearrangement uses TRBV20-1 and TRBJ2-1, with 13 bases that match TRBD2. The trim removed 3 bases at V and 5 bases at J, leaving 7 bases unmatched. The CDR3 has 16 residues. The germline gives CDR1 DFQATT, CDR2 SNEGSKA (reference sequence).

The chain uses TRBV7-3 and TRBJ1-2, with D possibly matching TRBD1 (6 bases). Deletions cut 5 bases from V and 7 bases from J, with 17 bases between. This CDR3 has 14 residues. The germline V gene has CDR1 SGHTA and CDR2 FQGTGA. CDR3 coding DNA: TGTGCCAGCAGCCCGTCACAGGGATCGCTTGGCTACACCTTC. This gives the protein CASSPSQGSLGYTF.